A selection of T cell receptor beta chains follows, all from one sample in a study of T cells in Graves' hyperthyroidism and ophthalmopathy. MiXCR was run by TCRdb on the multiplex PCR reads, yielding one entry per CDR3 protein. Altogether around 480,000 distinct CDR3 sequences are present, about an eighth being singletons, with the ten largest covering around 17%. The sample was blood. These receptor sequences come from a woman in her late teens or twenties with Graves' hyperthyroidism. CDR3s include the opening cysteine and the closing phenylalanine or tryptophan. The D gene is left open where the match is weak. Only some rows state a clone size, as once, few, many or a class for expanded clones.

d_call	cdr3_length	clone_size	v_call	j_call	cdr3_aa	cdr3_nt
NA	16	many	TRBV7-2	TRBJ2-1	CASSSPGTSSYNEQFF	TGTGCCAGCAGCTCACCGGGAACCAGCTCCTACAATGAGCAGTTCTTC
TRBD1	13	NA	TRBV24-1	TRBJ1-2	CATSPYWDRGVTF	TGTGCCACCAGCCCCTACTGGGACAGGGGTGTTACCTTC
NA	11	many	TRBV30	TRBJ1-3	CAWSVGNTIYF	TGTGCCTGGAGTGTTGGAAACACCATATATTTT
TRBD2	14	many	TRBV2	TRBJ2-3	CASVQGAGADTQYF	TGTGCCAGTGTCCAGGGAGCGGGAGCAGATACGCAGTATTTT
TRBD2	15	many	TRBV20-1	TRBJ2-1	CSAREGTRDYNEQFF	TGCAGTGCTAGAGAGGGGACTAGGGACTACAATGAGCAGTTCTTC
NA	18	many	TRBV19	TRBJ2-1	CASSMLVLGKAGYNEQFF	TGTGCCAGTAGTATGTTGGTTCTCGGGAAGGCTGGGTACAATGAGCAGTTCTTC
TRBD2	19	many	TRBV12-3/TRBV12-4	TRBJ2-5	CASSLAGLAGGGLSETQYF	TGTGCCAGCAGTTTAGCGGGACTAGCGGGAGGGGGGCTCTCAGAGACCCAGTACTTC
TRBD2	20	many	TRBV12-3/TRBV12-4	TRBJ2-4	CASSLEIAGLLPLAKNIQYF	TGTGCCAGCAGTTTGGAAATAGCGGGCCTCTTACCACTAGCCAAAAACATTCAGTACTTC
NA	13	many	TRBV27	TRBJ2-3	CASSPTPSDTQYF	TGTGCCAGCAGTCCCACACCGTCCGATACGCAGTATTTT
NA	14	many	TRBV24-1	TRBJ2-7	CATSDYRVPYEQYF	TGTGCCACCAGTGATTACAGGGTACCCTACGAGCAGTACTTC
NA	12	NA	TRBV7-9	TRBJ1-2	CASSLGLDGYTF	TGTGCCAGCAGCCTCGGGCTGGATGGCTACACCTTC
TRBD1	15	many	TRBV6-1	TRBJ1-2	CASRDPSGGADGYTF	TGTGCCAGCAGAGACCCGTCAGGGGGCGCCGATGGCTACACCTTC